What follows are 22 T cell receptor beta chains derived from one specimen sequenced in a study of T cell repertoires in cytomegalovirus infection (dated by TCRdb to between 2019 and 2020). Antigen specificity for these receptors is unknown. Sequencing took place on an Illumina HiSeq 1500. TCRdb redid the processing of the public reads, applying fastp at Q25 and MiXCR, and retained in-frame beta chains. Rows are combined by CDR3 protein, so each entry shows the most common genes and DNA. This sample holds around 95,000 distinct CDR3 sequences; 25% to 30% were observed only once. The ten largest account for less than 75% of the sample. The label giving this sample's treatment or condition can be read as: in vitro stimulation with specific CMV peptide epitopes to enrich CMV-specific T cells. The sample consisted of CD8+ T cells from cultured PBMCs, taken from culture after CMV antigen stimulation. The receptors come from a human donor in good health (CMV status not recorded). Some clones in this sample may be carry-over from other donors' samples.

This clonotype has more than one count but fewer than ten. Here the CDR3 reads CASSSQLTGLLYTQYF. CDR3 DNA: TGTGCCAGCAGCTCCCAACTGACAGGGCTTCTTTATACGCAGTATTTT. The rearrangement links TRBV7-6 to TRBJ2-3; TRBD1 matches 7 bases. The germline V gene encodes CDR1 SGHVS and CDR2 FNYEAQ. CDR3 length: 16 amino acids. V shed 4 bases, J shed 7 bases, and the junction held 14 bases outside the gene matches.

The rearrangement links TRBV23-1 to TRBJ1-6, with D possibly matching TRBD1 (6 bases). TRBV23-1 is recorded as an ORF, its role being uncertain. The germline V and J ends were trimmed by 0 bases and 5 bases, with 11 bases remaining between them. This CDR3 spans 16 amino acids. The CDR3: CASSQSCAGDNSPLHF. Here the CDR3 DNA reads TGCGCCAGCAGTCAATCGTGTGCAGGGGATAATTCACCCCTCCACTTT.

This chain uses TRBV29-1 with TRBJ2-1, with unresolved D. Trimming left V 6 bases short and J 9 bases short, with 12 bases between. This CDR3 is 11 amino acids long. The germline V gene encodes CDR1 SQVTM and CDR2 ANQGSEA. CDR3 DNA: TGCAGCGTGATCACGGCCCCTGAGCAGTTCTTC. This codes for CSVITAPEQFF.

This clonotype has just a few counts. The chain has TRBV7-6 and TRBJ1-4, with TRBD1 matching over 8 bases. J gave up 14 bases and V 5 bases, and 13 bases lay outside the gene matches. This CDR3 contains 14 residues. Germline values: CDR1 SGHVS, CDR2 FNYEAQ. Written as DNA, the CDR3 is TGTGCCAGCAGCCCCTCGGGACAGGTGGTCGACCTGTTTTTT. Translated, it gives CASSPSGQVVDLFF.

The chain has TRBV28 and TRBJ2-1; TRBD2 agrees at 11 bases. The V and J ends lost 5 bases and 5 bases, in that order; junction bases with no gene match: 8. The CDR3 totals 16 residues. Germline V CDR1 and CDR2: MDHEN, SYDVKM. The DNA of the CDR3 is TGTGCCAGCAGTCCAGCGACTAGCGGGGAAAACAATGAGCAGTTCTTC. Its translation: CASSPATSGENNEQFF.

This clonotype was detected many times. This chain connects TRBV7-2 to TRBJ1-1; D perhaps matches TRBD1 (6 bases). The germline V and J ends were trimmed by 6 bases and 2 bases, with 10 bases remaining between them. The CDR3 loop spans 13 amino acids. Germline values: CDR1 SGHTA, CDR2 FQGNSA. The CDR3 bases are TGTGCCAGCAGGCGACAGGATAACACTGAAGCTTTCTTT. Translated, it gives CASRRQDNTEAFF.

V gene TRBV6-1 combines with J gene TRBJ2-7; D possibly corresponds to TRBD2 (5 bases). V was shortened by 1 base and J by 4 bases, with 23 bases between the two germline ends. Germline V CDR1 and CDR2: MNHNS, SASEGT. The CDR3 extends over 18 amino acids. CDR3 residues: CASSEERVGSGRIYEQYF. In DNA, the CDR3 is TGTGCCAGCAGTGAAGAGAGGGTGGGGAGCGGACGGATTTACGAGCAGTACTTC.

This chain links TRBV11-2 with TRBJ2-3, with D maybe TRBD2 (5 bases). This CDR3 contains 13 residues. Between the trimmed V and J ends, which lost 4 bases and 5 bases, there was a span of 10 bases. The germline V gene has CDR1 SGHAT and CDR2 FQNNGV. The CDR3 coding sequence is TGTGCCAGCAGCTCCTGGACTGGAGATACGCAGTATTTT. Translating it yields CASSSWTGDTQYF.

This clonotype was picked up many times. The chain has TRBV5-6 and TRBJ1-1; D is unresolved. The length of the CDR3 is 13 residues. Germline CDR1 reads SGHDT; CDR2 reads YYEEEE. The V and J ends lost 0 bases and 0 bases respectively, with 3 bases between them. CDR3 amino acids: CASSLVLNTEAFF. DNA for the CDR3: TGTGCCAGCAGCTTGGTATTGAACACTGAAGCTTTCTTT.

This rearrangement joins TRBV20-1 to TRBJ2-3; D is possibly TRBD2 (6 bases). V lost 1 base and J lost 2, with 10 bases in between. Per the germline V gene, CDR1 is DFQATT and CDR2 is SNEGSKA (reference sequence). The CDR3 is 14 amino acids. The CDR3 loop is CSARGDSNTDTQYF. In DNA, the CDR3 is TGCAGTGCTAGAGGGGACTCCAACACAGATACGCAGTATTTT.

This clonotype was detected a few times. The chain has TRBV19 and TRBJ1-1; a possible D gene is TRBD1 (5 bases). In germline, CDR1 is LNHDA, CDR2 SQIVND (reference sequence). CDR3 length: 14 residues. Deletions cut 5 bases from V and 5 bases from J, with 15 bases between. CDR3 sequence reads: CASSPAGTLTEAFF. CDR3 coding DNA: TGTGCCAGTAGTCCAGCCGGGACCCTAACTGAAGCTTTCTTT.

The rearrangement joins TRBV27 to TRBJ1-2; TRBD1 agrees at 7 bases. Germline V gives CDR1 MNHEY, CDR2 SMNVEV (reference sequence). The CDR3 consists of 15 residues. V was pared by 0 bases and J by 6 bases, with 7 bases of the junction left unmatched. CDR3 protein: CASSLSRTGGDGYTF. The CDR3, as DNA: TGTGCCAGCAGTTTATCCCGGACAGGTGGCGATGGCTACACCTTC.

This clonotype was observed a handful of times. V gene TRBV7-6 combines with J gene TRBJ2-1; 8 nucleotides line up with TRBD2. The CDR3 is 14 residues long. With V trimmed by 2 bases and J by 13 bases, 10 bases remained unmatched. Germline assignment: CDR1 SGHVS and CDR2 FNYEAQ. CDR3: CASSLQPGGAHQFF. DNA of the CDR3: TGTGCCAGCAGCTTACAACCGGGGGGGGCACACCAGTTCTTC.

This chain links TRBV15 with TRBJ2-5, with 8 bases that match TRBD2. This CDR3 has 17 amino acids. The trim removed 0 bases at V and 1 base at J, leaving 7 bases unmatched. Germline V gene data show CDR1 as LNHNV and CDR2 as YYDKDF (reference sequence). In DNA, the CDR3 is TGTGCCACCAGCAGAGATACGGCGGGGGGATTCCAAGAGACCCAGTACTTC. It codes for CATSRDTAGGFQETQYF.

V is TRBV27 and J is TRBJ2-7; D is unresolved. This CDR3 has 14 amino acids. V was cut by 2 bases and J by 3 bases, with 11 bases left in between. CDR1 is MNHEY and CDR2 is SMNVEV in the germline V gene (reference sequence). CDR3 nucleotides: TGTGCCAGCAGTTTAAACGCCGGCCTCTACGAGCAGTACTTC. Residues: CASSLNAGLYEQYF.

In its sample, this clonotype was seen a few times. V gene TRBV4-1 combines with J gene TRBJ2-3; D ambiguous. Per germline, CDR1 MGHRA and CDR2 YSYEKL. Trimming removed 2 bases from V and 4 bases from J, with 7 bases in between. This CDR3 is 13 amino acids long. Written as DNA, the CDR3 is TGCGCCAGCAGCCAACCGGGCCCAGATACGCAGTATTTT. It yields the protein CASSQPGPDTQYF.

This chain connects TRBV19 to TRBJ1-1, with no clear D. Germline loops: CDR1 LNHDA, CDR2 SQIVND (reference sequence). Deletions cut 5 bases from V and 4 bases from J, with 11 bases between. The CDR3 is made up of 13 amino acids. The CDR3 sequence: CASSSLFFTEAFF. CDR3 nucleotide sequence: TGTGCCAGTAGTTCTTTGTTTTTCACTGAAGCTTTCTTT.

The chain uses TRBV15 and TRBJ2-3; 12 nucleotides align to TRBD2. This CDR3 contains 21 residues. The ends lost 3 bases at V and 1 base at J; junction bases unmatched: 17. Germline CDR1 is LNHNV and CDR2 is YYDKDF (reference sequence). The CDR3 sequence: CATSSLPAAWRLAGGTDTQYF. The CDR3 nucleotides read TGTGCCACCAGCAGTCTTCCCGCCGCTTGGAGACTAGCGGGGGGCACAGATACGCAGTATTTT.

The CDR3 sequence: CASSESTQYF. The CDR3 DNA is TGTGCCAGCAGTGAATCTACGCAGTATTTT. The chain links TRBV2 to TRBJ2-3; D ambiguous. V gave up 2 bases and J gave up 8 bases, with 2 bases separating them. The CDR3 length is 10 residues. Per the germline V gene, CDR1 is SNHLY and CDR2 is FYNNEI.

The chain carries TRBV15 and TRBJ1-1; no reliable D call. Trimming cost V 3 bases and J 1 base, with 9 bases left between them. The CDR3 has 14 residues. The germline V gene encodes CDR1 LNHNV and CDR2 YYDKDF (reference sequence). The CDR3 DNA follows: TGTGCCACCAGCAGTGACGGGCCGAACACTGAAGCTTTCTTT. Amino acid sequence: CATSSDGPNTEAFF. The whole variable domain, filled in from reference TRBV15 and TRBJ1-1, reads DAMVIQNPRYQVTQFGKPVTLSCSQTLNHNVMYWYQQKSSQAPKLLFHYYDKDFNNEADTPDNFQSRRPNTSFCFLDIRSPGLGDTAMYLCATSSDGPNTEAFFGQGTRLTVV.

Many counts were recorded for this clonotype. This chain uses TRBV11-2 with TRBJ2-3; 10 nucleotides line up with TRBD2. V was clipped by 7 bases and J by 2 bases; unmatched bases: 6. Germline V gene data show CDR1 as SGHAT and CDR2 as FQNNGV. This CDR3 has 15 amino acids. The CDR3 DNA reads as TGTGCCAGCATGCTAGCGGGGGCCTCCACAGATACGCAGTATTTT. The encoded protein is CASMLAGASTDTQYF. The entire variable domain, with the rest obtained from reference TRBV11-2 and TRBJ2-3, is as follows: EAGVAQSPRYKIIEKRQSVAFWCNPISGHATLYWYQQILGQGPKLLIQFQNNGVVDDSQLPKDRFSAERLKGVDSTLKIQPAKLEDSAVYLCASMLAGASTDTQYFGPGTRLTVL.

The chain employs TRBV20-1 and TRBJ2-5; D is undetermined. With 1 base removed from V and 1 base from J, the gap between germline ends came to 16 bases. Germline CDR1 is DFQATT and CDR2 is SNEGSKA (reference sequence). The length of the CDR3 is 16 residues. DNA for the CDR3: TGCAGTGCTAGAGCTCCGGCTTCCTCCCCCCAAGAGACCCAGTACTTC. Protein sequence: CSARAPASSPQETQYF.